This paragraph covers one TCR beta chain sequence. The antigen remains unidentified. cDNA libraries for TCR beta contained unique molecular identifiers. TCRdb reanalysed the PCR reads using MiXCR and keeps one entry per CDR3 protein. The sample has more than 450,000 distinct CDR3 sequences, 30% to 40% seen once. This record comes from a study of post-analysis software for immune sequencing data. Findings and limits, study-wide: There were five or six TRBV segments more frequent in patients than controls, and TRBV5-6, TRBV5-1 and TRBV20-1 were among them.

With 6 bases removed from V and 1 base from J, the gap between germline ends came to 13 bases. Germline CDR1 and CDR2: SGHKS and YYEKEE (reference sequence). The CDR3 loop spans 14 amino acids. The clonotype was recovered from a girl aged 2 to 17 with multiple sclerosis. The sequencing input was blood. The genes are TRBV5-5 and TRBJ1-1; TRBD1 might be the D (6 bases). CDR3 coding DNA: TGTGCCAGCAATTCCGGGACACCGAACACTGAAGCTTTCTTT. Translation gives CASNSGTPNTEAFF.